This TCR beta chain stems from a study of T-cell memory formation after mild COVID-19. CDR1 is LNHDA and CDR2 is SQIVND in the germline V gene (reference sequence). This CDR3 contains 14 residues. Trimming shortened V by 6 bases and J by 2 bases, and 14 bases separated the two germline ends. TCRdb reprocessed the 5' RACE reads with MiXCR, giving one entry per CDR3 protein. The data hold 400,000 to 500,000 distinct CDR3 sequences, with 20% to 25% observed a single time. The V gene is TRBV19, the J gene TRBJ2-7; D might be TRBD1 or TRBD2, each matching 6 bases. The sequenced sample consisted of PBMCs or a T cell subset sorted from them (not recorded which). The sequence derives from an adult woman who had mild COVID-19 (a few samples of this study predate the infection). Cell type and time point are not known. CDR3 loop: CASSSGGRPYEQYF. In DNA form, the CDR3 reads TGTGCCAGTAGCTCTGGGGGGCGCCCCTACGAGCAGTACTTC.